These 16 T cell receptor beta chains share one sample of origin, sequenced in a study of cytomegalovirus exposure and HLA in healthy donors. PCR employed 60 Vbeta and 13 Jbeta primers. The protocol was immunoSEQ multiplex PCR, while the TCRdb copy is restricted to in-frame clones and leaves out a portion. Of roughly 150,000 clones in the sample, 70% to 90% were seen once. Source material: PBMCs. Receptor source: a woman under 30 in good health and CMV-seronegative.

The rearrangement uses TRBV6-9 and TRBJ2-5, with 7 bases identical to TRBD1. The CDR3 contains 16 residues. Germline V gene sequence: CDR1 MNHGY, CDR2 SVAAGI. J gave up 2 bases and V 4 bases, and 10 bases lay outside the gene matches. CDR3 loop: CASSSGNRDRQETQYF. The CDR3 region has the DNA TGTGCCAGCAGTTCAGGAAACCGGGACAGACAAGAGACCCAGTACTTC.

This clone was observed a single time. The chain is built from TRBV7-9 and TRBJ1-2; 9 nucleotides match TRBD1. The CDR3 is made up of 14 amino acids. Looked up from germline, CDR1 is SEHNR and CDR2 is FQNEAQ (reference sequence). J lost 6 bases, V lost 4 bases, and 6 bases had no gene match. The CDR3 nucleotides are TGTGCCAGCAGCTCGGCGCGGGACAGGGATGGCTACACCTTC. Protein product: CASSSARDRDGYTF.

This sequence joins TRBV28 and TRBJ2-5, with D tentatively TRBD2 (6 bases). CDR3 size: 13 residues. Per germline, CDR1 MDHEN and CDR2 SYDVKM. The germline V and J ends were trimmed by 7 bases and 11 bases, with 20 bases remaining between them. The CDR3 region has the DNA TGTGCCAGCACGGAAGGGGCTTCGGGAGAGCAGTACTTC. Its translation: CASTEGASGEQYF.

V and J are TRBV18 and TRBJ2-2; possible D gene TRBD2, 6 bases. The germline V and J ends were trimmed by 8 bases and 5 bases, with 24 bases remaining between them. This CDR3 contains 17 residues. The germline gives CDR1 KGHSH, CDR2 LQKENI. CDR3 region: CASPKNREPTSTGELFF. CDR3 bases: TGTGCCAGCCCTAAAAACCGGGAGCCCACAAGTACCGGGGAGCTGTTTTTT.

As for this clone: The junction does not match germline at one end; this may be a read error. This chain links TRBV7-9 with TRBJ2-1; 9 positions agree with TRBD1. Per germline, CDR1 SEHNR and CDR2 FQNEAQ (reference sequence). The CDR3 sequence is 16 residues long. For the CDR3, the DNA is TGTTCCAGCAGCTCCAGGGGGGACAGGGTTTACAATGAGCAGTTCTTC. Protein sequence: CSSSSRGDRVYNEQFF.

This chain connects TRBV18 to TRBJ2-7, with TRBD2 matching 10 bases. The V gene end was trimmed by 4 bases and the J gene end by 3 bases; junction bases not matched to a gene: 9. The CDR3 spans 16 residues. The germline V gene encodes CDR1 KGHSH and CDR2 LQKENI. CDR3 DNA: TGTGCCAGCTCACTCCCCGGAGCGGGAGGGCTCTACGAGCAGTACTTC. It encodes CASSLPGAGGLYEQYF.

The genes are TRBV19 and TRBJ2-3, with TRBD2 identical over 7 bases. V lost 6 bases, J lost 5 bases, and 11 bases stayed unmatched. CDR1 LNHDA and CDR2 SQIVND come from the germline V gene (reference sequence). The CDR3 runs 15 residues. The DNA for the CDR3 is TGTGCCAGTAGGGATAGCGGGCCCGCCTTAGATACGCAGTATTTT. Translation: CASRDSGPALDTQYF.

Only one count was recorded for this clone. At one end the junction does not follow the germline gene, possibly because of a read error. V gene TRBV7-9 combines with J gene TRBJ1-5, with D maybe TRBD1 (5 bases). Germline V gene lookup returns CDR1 SEHNR and CDR2 FQNEAQ (reference sequence). CDR3 length equals 12 residues. This CDR3 is CSSSYGAVPQHF. The CDR3 DNA sequence: TGTTCCAGCAGCTATGGGGCGGTACCCCAGCATTTT.

This clone occurred once. CDR3 nucleotide sequence: TGTGCCAGCAGCGCGCGGACAGGGGGAAGTTCACCCCTCCACTTT. Protein sequence: CASSARTGGSSPLHF. The chain uses TRBV7-9 and TRBJ1-6; 10 positions agree with TRBD1. CDR1 is SEHNR and CDR2 is FQNEAQ in the germline V gene (reference sequence). After removal of 5 bases from V and 9 bases from J, the junction contained 7 bases not matched to a gene. This CDR3 is 15 amino acids long.

The chain recombines TRBV7-2 with TRBJ1-4; 11 positions agree with TRBD1. CDR1 is SGHTA and CDR2 is FQGNSA in the germline V gene. The junction had 6 bases not matched to a gene; V was cut back by 5 bases and J by 7 bases. The CDR3 totals 15 residues. The CDR3 reads CASSPRTGGSEKLFF. The CDR3 DNA follows: TGTGCCAGCAGCCCCAGGACAGGGGGCAGTGAAAAACTGTTTTTT.

There are a few counts of this clone. The chain links TRBV5-1 to TRBJ2-7; 7 bases are shared with TRBD1. CDR1 is SGHRS, CDR2 YFSETQ, per germline. The ends lost 4 bases at V and 2 bases at J; junction bases unmatched: 3. The CDR3 loop spans 13 amino acids. For the CDR3, the DNA is TGCGCCAGCAGCCCCGGGACAGCCTACGAGCAGTACTTC. It yields the protein CASSPGTAYEQYF.

The chain uses TRBV5-1 and TRBJ2-2; a weak D match, TRBD2 (6 bases). Germline values: CDR1 SGHRS, CDR2 YFSETQ. The germline V and J ends were trimmed by 6 bases and 0 bases, with 9 bases remaining between them. This CDR3 region has 14 residues. The CDR3 sequence is CASTPGANTGELFF. Written as DNA, the CDR3 is TGCGCCAGCACCCCGGGGGCGAACACCGGGGAGCTGTTTTTT.

The chain couples TRBV4-1 to TRBJ2-2, with D possibly TRBD1 on 6 matching bases. The ends were cut back, 6 bases at V and 4 bases at J, with 15 bases in the middle. This CDR3 comprises 15 residues. CDR1 MGHRA and CDR2 YSYEKL come from the germline V gene. The chain's CDR3 is CASSQGPGSTGELFF. CDR3 bases: TGCGCCAGCAGTCAGGGGCCAGGATCCACCGGGGAGCTGTTTTTT.

The chain joins TRBV29-1 to TRBJ2-6; no firm D call. The CDR3 loop spans 12 amino acids. CDR1 SQVTM and CDR2 ANQGSEA come from the germline V gene. V was trimmed by 4 bases and J by 2 bases, leaving 3 bases between them. The CDR3 loop reads CSVVAGANVLTF. CDR3 in DNA: TGCAGCGTTGTCGCTGGGGCCAACGTCCTGACTTTC.

V is TRBV11-3 and J is TRBJ2-3; 11 bases agree with TRBD2. The V gene end was trimmed by 1 base and the J gene end by 2 bases; junction bases not matched to a gene: 2. CDR3 length: 16 residues. Germline loops: CDR1 SGHNT, CDR2 YENEEA. CDR3 loop: CASSLGLAGHTDTQYF. The CDR3 DNA sequence: TGTGCCAGCAGCTTAGGACTAGCGGGGCACACAGATACGCAGTATTTT.

This clone came up once. This chain uses TRBV30 with TRBJ1-4, with 7 bases aligning to TRBD1. The CDR3 has 16 residues. CDR1 and CDR2 (germline): GTSNPN, SVGIG (reference sequence). V lost 3 bases, J lost 7 bases, and 14 bases stayed unmatched. The CDR3 spells CAWSQTRQGSGEKLFF. The CDR3 coding sequence is TGTGCCTGGAGCCAGACACGACAGGGATCGGGTGAAAAACTGTTTTTT.